This T cell receptor (beta chain) appears in the sequencing data of a study of T cell repertoires in ileal Crohn's disease. The sample holds a few counts of this clone. Its antigen remains unknown. Time point denoted: neoterminal ileum biopsy at postoperative endoscopy, about 6 months after surgery. V was pared by 4 bases and J by 5 bases, with 16 bases between. The CDR3 spans 14 residues. Germline lookup yields CDR1 SGHRS and CDR2 YFSETQ. Notes on the study in general: Sorted CD8 T cells held more high-frequency clones than CD4.

Generated by immunoSEQ multiplex PCR, the TCRdb table keeps only in-frame clones and is missing some. The sample includes approximately 13,000 clones, around two thirds of them seen just once. The clonotype was recovered from an adult with Crohn's disease. This rearrangement joins TRBV5-1 to TRBJ2-7; D assignment may be TRBD1 or TRBD2 (5 bases each). The sequencing sample was made of ileal tissue. CDR3 loop: CASSPVRGRDEQYF. The CDR3 DNA is TGCGCCAGCAGCCCCGTTCGGGGCCGGGACGAGCAGTACTTC. Supplemented by reference TRBV5-1 and TRBJ2-7, the full variable domain reads KAGVTQTPRYLIKTRGQQVTLSCSPISGHRSVSWYQQTPGQGLQFLFEYFSETQRNKGNFPGRFSGRQFSNSRSEMNVSTLELGDSALYLCASSPVRGRDEQYFGPGTRLTVT.